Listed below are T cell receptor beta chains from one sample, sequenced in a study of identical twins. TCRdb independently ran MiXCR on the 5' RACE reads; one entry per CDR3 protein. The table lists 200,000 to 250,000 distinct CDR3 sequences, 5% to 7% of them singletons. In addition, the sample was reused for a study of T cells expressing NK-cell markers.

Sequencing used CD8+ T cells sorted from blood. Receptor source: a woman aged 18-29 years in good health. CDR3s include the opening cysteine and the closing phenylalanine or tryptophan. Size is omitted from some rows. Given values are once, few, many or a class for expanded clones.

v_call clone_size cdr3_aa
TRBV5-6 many CASSLGVRSQETQYF
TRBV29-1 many CSVTGLAVQETQYF
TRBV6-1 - CASSRGLSETQYF
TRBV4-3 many CASSQDGRNTQYF
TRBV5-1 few CASSLSAAMNTEAFF
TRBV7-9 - CASSASLGWSYNEQFF
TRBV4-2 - CASSQDGLEETQYF
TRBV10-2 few CAIGGTASYEQYF
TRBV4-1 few CASSQEVDRSEQYF
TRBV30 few CAWSYSSYEQYF
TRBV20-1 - CSARATGGGIGELFF
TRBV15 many CATSRAGLRGDTQYF
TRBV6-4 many CASSEGSGSTDTQYF
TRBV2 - CATRTSVQETQYF